This T cell receptor (beta chain) was sequenced for a study of T cell changes during pregnancy in multiple sclerosis. Libraries were prepared by immunoSEQ multiplex PCR; TCRdb keeps only in-frame clonotypes and omits some of them. The sample carries around 56,000 clones, roughly 92% recorded once. Per germline, CDR1 SGDLS and CDR2 YYNGEE. This CDR3 contains 15 residues. With 1 base clipped from V and 3 bases from J, the junction kept 4 bases outside the gene matches. This chain connects TRBV9 to TRBJ2-1, with 7 bases that match TRBD2. This clonotype was sampled from a female donor in good health, enrolled as a control in a pregnancy study. The source material was peripheral blood, sampled in the third trimester of pregnancy. This chain's CDR3 is CASSVTAGYYNEQFF. CDR3 DNA sequence: TGTGCCAGCAGCGTAACAGCGGGGTACTACAATGAGCAGTTCTTC.